The present T cell receptor beta chain was sequenced within a study of tumor and adjacent non-tumor tissue in lung cancer. Comments on this clonotype: Just one base apart from a much larger clone, this may be a read error.

No cell sorting was done before RNA was extracted from the tissue. A modified ARM-PCR protocol with three rounds of nested PCR amplified TCRbeta. A single record per CDR3 protein comes from TCRdb applying MiXCR to the multiplex PCR reads. The sample yields about 93,000 distinct CDR3 sequences, about 61% seen once. This CDR3 spans 14 amino acids. The germline V gene encodes CDR1 SGHDT and CDR2 YYEEEE. The sequence came from a man between 65 and 85 years old with non-small cell lung cancer. The specimen was lung tumor tissue. The chain joins TRBV5-6 to TRBJ2-7; TRBD2 matches at 9 bases. DNA of the CDR3: TGTGCCAGCAGCCTTAGCGGGAGAACGAGCGAGCAGCACTTC. Translated: CASSLSGRTSEQHF.